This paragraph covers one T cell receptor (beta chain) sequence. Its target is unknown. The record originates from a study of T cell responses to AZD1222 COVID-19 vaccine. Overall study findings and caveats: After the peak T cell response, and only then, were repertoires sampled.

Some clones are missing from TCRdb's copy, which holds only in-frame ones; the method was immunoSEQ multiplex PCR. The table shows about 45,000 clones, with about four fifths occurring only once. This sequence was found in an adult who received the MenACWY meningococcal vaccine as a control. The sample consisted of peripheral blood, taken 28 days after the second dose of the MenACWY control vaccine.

CDR3 sequence reads: CASTGNTEAFF. CDR3 in DNA: TGTGCCAGTACAGGGAACACTGAAGCTTTCTTT. This chain uses TRBV19 with TRBJ1-1; D remains ambiguous. Trimming left V 7 bases short and J 1 base short, with 4 bases between. The CDR3 length is 11 residues. CDR1 and CDR2 (germline): LNHDA, SQIVND (reference sequence).